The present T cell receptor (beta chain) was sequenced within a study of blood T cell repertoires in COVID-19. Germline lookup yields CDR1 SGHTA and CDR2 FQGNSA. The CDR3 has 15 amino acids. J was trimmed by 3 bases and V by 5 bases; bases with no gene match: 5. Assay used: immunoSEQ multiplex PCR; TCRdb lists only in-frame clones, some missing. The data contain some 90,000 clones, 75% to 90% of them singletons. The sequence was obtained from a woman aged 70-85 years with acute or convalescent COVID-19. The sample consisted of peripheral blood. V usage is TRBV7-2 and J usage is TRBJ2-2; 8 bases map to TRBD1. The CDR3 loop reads CASSPRQGYTGELFF. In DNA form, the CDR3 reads TGTGCCAGCAGCCCCCGACAGGGGTACACCGGGGAGCTGTTTTTT.